The present TCR beta chain was sequenced within a study of blood T cell repertoires in COVID-19. At the level of the study: In each case, the material was cDNA or gDNA derived from T cells, B-cell-depleted T cells, or PBMCs.

V lost 5 bases to trimming and J lost 5 bases, with 18 bases between them. The CDR3 runs to 15 residues. The germline CDR1 and CDR2 sequences are LNHDA and SQIVND (reference sequence). Recovered status applied to Cohort 3 donors who had two consecutive negative PCRs. It also applied to those with clearance or with symptom resolution. Per the original data handling: Amplification from reference gene primers served as the basis for estimated nucleated cell counts. Method: immunoSEQ multiplex PCR; TCRdb's copy keeps in-frame clones and lacks some. That table is the source of V, J and clone size, and D and trimming were worked out from the DNA. The sample shows about 250,000 clones, more than 85% of them seen only once.

This chain joins TRBV19 and TRBJ2-5; the D gene is possibly TRBD2 (5 bases). The TCR sequence derives from a woman aged 45-59 years who had recovered from COVID-19. The sequencing sample was made of PBMCs or T cells enriched from blood (not recorded which). CDR3 region: CASSSRSGGRETQYF. CDR3 nucleotides: TGTGCCAGTAGTTCCCGAAGTGGAGGAAGGGAGACCCAGTACTTC.